Below, 5 T cell receptor beta chains from the same sample are listed, as sequenced in a study of T cell responses to AZD1222 COVID-19 vaccine. The table came from immunoSEQ multiplex PCR; TCRdb's copy has only in-frame clones and leaves some out. Here the sample spans under 140,000 clones, 87% being singletons. The material sequenced was peripheral blood, taken on day 0 of AZD1222 vaccination. These receptors were obtained from an adult in good health.

The rearrangement joins TRBV6-5 to TRBJ2-2; maybe TRBD2 (6 bases). V gave up 8 bases and J gave up 7 bases, with 17 bases separating them. Germline V gene lookup returns CDR1 MNHEY and CDR2 SVGAGI. The CDR3 is 14 amino acids. CDR3 sequence: CASQRRGLRGELFF. Written as DNA, the CDR3 is TGTGCCAGCCAAAGGCGGGGTCTTCGCGGGGAGCTGTTTTTT.

The chain joins TRBV6-5 to TRBJ1-3; D is perhaps TRBD1 (5 bases). The V end was cut by 4 bases, the J end by 4 bases, with 8 bases between. The CDR3 covers 13 residues. Germline values: CDR1 MNHEY, CDR2 SVGAGI. CDR3 nucleotides: TGTGCCAGCAGTTTGGACACCGGAAACACCATATATTTT. Translated, it gives CASSLDTGNTIYF.

Comments on this clone: This sample also contains other DNA sequences that code for the same CDR3. The J gene is TRBJ1-5, the V gene TRBV3-1 (or the pseudogene TRBV3-2); no clear D gene. Trimming removed 4 bases from V and 2 bases from J, with 6 bases in between. The CDR3 runs 13 residues. Germline values: CDR1 LGHDT, CDR2 YNNKEL (reference sequence). The CDR3 DNA is TGTGCCAGCAGCCCGAGGGGCAATCAGCCCCAGCATTTT. Translation: CASSPRGNQPQHF.

V usage is TRBV7-2 and J usage is TRBJ1-1, with D unresolved. The CDR3 has 13 residues. Germline CDR1 SGHTA, CDR2 FQGNSA. Trimming pared 1 base from V and 8 bases from J, leaving 11 bases between. The CDR3 region has the DNA TGTGCCAGCAGCTTAGGCGGGCAGGCGGAAGCTTTCTTT. Protein sequence: CASSLGGQAEAFF.

The J gene is TRBJ1-4, the V gene TRBV6-2 or TRBV6-3, with TRBD1 identical over 7 bases. CDR1 and CDR2 (germline): MNHEY, SVGEGT. V dropped 2 bases and J dropped 2; count of bases not matched to a gene: 8. This CDR3 is built from 17 residues. In nucleotides, the CDR3 is TGTGCCAGCAGTTACAGGGGGCTCCCGGGGACTAATGAAAAACTGTTTTTT. Translating it yields CASSYRGLPGTNEKLFF.